These T cell receptor beta chains were read from a single sample in a study of a mutant IDH1 vaccine in newly diagnosed glioma. Profiling relied on immunoSEQ multiplex PCR, and the TCRdb table lists in-frame clones only, not all of them. The sample shows tens of thousands of clones, about four fifths of them seen only once. For these TCRs, the target antigens are not known. The specimen comprised PBMCs, sampled from a glioma patient whose treatment included an IDH1 peptide vaccine. These receptors all come from a man aged 35-49 years with glioma. Each CDR3 is given without its conserved first and last residue.

v_gene	j_gene	CDR3aa
TRBV6-1	TRBJ2-7	ASGQGRTYEQY
TRBV6-5	TRBJ2-7	ASSGVAGNYEQY
TRBV29-1	TRBJ1-2	SAPQGQLGGYT
TRBV7-7	TRBJ2-7	ASSPSRTSYEQY
TRBV10-3	TRBJ1-4	AISADTGEKLF
TRBV25-1	TRBJ2-5	ASRETGRQETQY
TRBV5-1	TRBJ2-5	ASSLVRSGQETQY
TRBV6-5	-	ASSYAQIPYEQY
TRBV10-1	TRBJ2-7	ASSELIAGEYEQY
TRBV5-1	TRBJ2-1	ASSLKGAGSGNEQF
TRBV30	TRBJ2-7	AWRRMDEQY
TRBV7-3	TRBJ2-3	ASSFQRGTDTQY
TRBV30	TRBJ2-5	AWSVLAGAAETQY
TRBV29-1	TRBJ2-3	SVTLAGAADTQY
TRBV11-1	TRBJ2-7	ASSLEGYEQY
TRBV7-2	TRBJ1-2	ASSLAGPTYGYT
TRBV15	TRBJ1-4	ATSRDLGLGVNEKLF
TRBV5-4	TRBJ2-7	ASSFGQDAYEQY
TRBV11-2	TRBJ2-7	ASSPSWGSSPVEQY
TRBV7-2	TRBJ2-7	ASSFDRSAEQY
TRBV14	TRBJ2-4	ASSQDPGSSRDIQY
TRBV5-4	TRBJ1-6	ASSLRLDGNSPLH
TRBV19	TRBJ2-1	ASSSGPSGFGEQF
TRBV6-1	TRBJ2-5	ASSLSQFKQETQY
TRBV27	TRBJ2-7	ASSLTGKEQY
TRBV6-6	TRBJ2-7	ASSSPGLANYEQY
TRBV30	TRBJ1-1	AWDREFEAF
TRBV6-1	TRBJ2-5	ASSEGSYRGETQY
TRBV11-2	TRBJ2-2	ASSQNRNTGELF
TRBV21-1	TRBJ2-1	ASSKSGLAGGPDEQF
TRBV30	TRBJ2-3	AWSGGGPDTQY
TRBV14	TRBJ1-1	ASSQDFRRGNTEAF
TRBV6-5	TRBJ2-7	ASSSIRGSYEQY
TRBV29-1	TRBJ2-1	SASLLGLTNEQF
TRBV7-9	TRBJ1-5	ASSFGGLSNQPQH
TRBV7-9	TRBJ2-7	ASSPMGAGGFSYEQY
TRBV5-4	TRBJ1-1	ASSRVGAEAF
TRBV5-1	TRBJ1-1	ASRGAPRGTEAF
TRBV11-2	TRBJ1-2	ASSLGGANYGYT
TRBV10-3	TRBJ2-3	AISEFAGGDPGY
TRBV15	TRBJ1-4	ATSSQGDNEKLF
TRBV25-1	TRBJ1-5	ASSESGAGNQPQH
TRBV27	TRBJ1-1	ASSFRGAGLYTEAF